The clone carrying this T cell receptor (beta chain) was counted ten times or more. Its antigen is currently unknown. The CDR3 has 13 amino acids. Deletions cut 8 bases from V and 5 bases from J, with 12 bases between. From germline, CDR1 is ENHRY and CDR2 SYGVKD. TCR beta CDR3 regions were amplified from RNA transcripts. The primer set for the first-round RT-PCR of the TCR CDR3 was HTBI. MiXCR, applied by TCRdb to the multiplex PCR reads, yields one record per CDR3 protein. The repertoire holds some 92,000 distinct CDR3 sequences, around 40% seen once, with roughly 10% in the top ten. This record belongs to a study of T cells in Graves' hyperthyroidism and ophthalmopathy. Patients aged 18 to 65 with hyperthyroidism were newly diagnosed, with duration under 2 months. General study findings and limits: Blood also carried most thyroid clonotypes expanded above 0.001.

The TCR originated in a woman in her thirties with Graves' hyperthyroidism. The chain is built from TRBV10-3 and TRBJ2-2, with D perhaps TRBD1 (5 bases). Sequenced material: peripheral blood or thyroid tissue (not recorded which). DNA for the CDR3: TGTGCCATCCAGGGCAGAAATACCGGGGAGCTGTTTTTT. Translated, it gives CAIQGRNTGELFF.